Following are 18 T cell receptor beta chains from one sample sequenced in a study of PD-1 blockade in classical Hodgkin lymphoma. All patients experienced relapse after autologous stem cell transplantation, and brentuximab vedotin exposure was variable. Assay used: immunoSEQ multiplex PCR; TCRdb lists only in-frame clones, some missing. The table lists about 40,000 clones, about 86% of them singletons. The sample in question was peripheral blood mononuclear cells (PBMCs), obtained before the second cycle of nivolumab. The source is a human donor with classical Hodgkin lymphoma.

The genes are TRBV5-1 and TRBJ2-2; 8 bases align to TRBD1. CDR3 size: 17 residues. Looked up from germline, CDR1 is SGHRS and CDR2 is YFSETQ. With V trimmed by 1 base and J by 4 bases, 9 bases remained unmatched. CDR3 sequence reads: CASSLRVRQGTTGELFF. CDR3 DNA: TGCGCCAGCAGCTTGAGGGTGCGACAGGGGACCACCGGGGAGCTGTTTTTT.

The V and J genes are TRBV19 and TRBJ2-7; possibly TRBD2 for D (6 bases). Trimming took 2 bases from V and 7 from J, leaving 9 bases between them. Germline CDR1 LNHDA, CDR2 SQIVND (reference sequence). CDR3 length: 12 amino acids. As DNA, the CDR3 is TGTGCCAGTAGTATATCTCGGGGGGAGCAGTACTTC. This sequence encodes CASSISRGEQYF.

The V call is TRBV7-9, the J call TRBJ2-5, with a weak D call TRBD2 (6 bases). Germline V gene sequence: CDR1 SEHNR, CDR2 FQNEAQ (reference sequence). Trimming left V 1 base short and J 3 bases short, with 9 bases between. This CDR3 has 14 residues. The CDR3 protein is CASSLVRTKETQYF. The CDR3, as DNA: TGTGCCAGCAGCTTAGTCAGGACTAAAGAGACCCAGTACTTC.

This chain links TRBV4-1 with TRBJ1-5; a possible D gene is TRBD1 (6 bases). V was cut by 2 bases and J by 3 bases, with 11 bases left in between. There are 15 residues in the CDR3. The germline V gene has CDR1 MGHRA and CDR2 YSYEKL. The CDR3 DNA reads as TGCGCCAGCAGCCAACGGACAGCCGACAATCAGCCCCAGCATTTT. Amino acid sequence: CASSQRTADNQPQHF.

The rearrangement links TRBV28 to TRBJ2-2; 7 bases are a match to TRBD2. The V gene end was trimmed by 6 bases and the J gene end by 6 bases; junction bases not matched to a gene: 7. The germline gives CDR1 MDHEN, CDR2 SYDVKM. The CDR3 covers 14 residues. The CDR3 nucleotides are TGTGCCAGCAGAGGGAGGGCACTCCCCGGGGAGCTGTTTTTT. Amino acid sequence: CASRGRALPGELFF.

The CDR3 here is CASSEGTHNEQFF. The CDR3, as DNA: TGTGCCAGCAGTGAAGGGACACACAATGAGCAGTTCTTC. V and J are TRBV6-1 and TRBJ2-1, with a possible D match to TRBD1 (5 bases). Germline CDR1 MNHNS, CDR2 SASEGT. V was pared by 1 base and J by 5 bases, with 6 bases between. The CDR3 spans 13 residues.

The chain carries TRBV14 and TRBJ2-4; TRBD2 matches at 13 bases. The CDR3 has 19 residues. Per germline, CDR1 SGHDN and CDR2 FVKESK. J gave up 4 bases and V 2 bases, and 11 bases lay outside the gene matches. DNA of the CDR3: TGTGCCAGCAGCCAACGCGACACTGGACTAGCGGGAGTAAAAAACATTCAGTACTTC. Protein product: CASSQRDTGLAGVKNIQYF.

This clone was seen a single time. V gene TRBV25-1 combines with J gene TRBJ2-7; TRBD1 matches 9 bases. This CDR3 region has 16 residues. CDR1 is MGHDK, CDR2 SYGVNS, per germline. The V and J ends lost 3 bases and 5 bases, in that order; junction bases with no gene match: 11. In DNA form, the CDR3 reads TGTGCCAGCAGTGACCCTAGGACAGGGGTTCGAAACGAGCAGTACTTC. It encodes CASSDPRTGVRNEQYF.

The genes are TRBV10-3 and TRBJ1-1, with D perhaps TRBD1 (6 bases). The CDR3 totals 13 residues. Germline V gene sequence: CDR1 ENHRY, CDR2 SYGVKD. Trimming removed 4 bases at V and 4 bases at J, with 10 bases between. The CDR3 is CAISGTVGTEAFF. The CDR3 DNA reads TGTGCCATCAGTGGGACAGTCGGCACTGAAGCTTTCTTT.

In this sample, this clone turned up a few times. The chain links TRBV4-2 to TRBJ2-3; D not certain. CDR3 length equals 13 residues. Looked up from germline, CDR1 is LGHNA and CDR2 is YNFKEQ. Trimming pared 1 base from V and 6 bases from J, leaving 8 bases between. CDR3 bases: TGTGCCAGCAGCCAAGTTATTCAGGATACGCAGTATTTT. It translates to CASSQVIQDTQYF.

The chain employs TRBV28 and TRBJ1-1; D unresolved. CDR1 and CDR2 (germline): MDHEN, SYDVKM. The V and J ends lost 0 bases and 6 bases respectively, with 11 bases between them. CDR3 length equals 14 residues. Written as DNA, the CDR3 is TGTGCCAGCAGTTTATGGCGAGGAGGCTCTGAAGCTTTCTTT. It translates to CASSLWRGGSEAFF.

This clone came up once. The genes are TRBV19 and TRBJ2-1; D perhaps matches TRBD2 (6 bases). V was shortened by 5 bases and J by 4 bases, with 15 bases between the two germline ends. The V gene's germline CDR1 is LNHDA and CDR2 SQIVND (reference sequence). The CDR3 loop spans 15 amino acids. For the CDR3, the DNA is TGTGCCAGTAGTTCCCTGCTAGCGCTATACAATGAGCAGTTCTTC. Translating it yields CASSSLLALYNEQFF.

This chain joins TRBV7-9 and TRBJ2-1; 7 nucleotides match TRBD2. CDR1 SEHNR and CDR2 FQNEAQ come from the germline V gene (reference sequence). After removal of 3 bases from V and 6 bases from J, the junction contained 5 bases not matched to a gene. This CDR3 region has 14 residues. DNA of the CDR3: TGTGCCAGCAGCTTCCGGGACTACCTCAATGAGCAGTTCTTC. This encodes CASSFRDYLNEQFF.

This clone was seen more than once but under ten times. The V gene is TRBV9, the J gene TRBJ2-2; D remains ambiguous. V lost 0 bases and J lost 7, with 7 bases in between. Germline CDR1 SGDLS, CDR2 YYNGEE. This CDR3 is built from 13 residues. CDR3 sequence: CASSVGELGELFF. In nucleotides, the CDR3 is TGTGCCAGCAGCGTAGGAGAGCTCGGGGAGCTGTTTTTT.

The CDR3 DNA reads as TGTGCCAGCAGGTGGCGGACTAGCGCCAAGAGCTCCTACGAGCAGTACTTC. It yields the protein CASRWRTSAKSSYEQYF. The chain has TRBV2 and TRBJ2-7; 9 bases are a match to TRBD2. Germline V gives CDR1 SNHLY, CDR2 FYNNEI. Trimming cost V 6 bases and J 0 bases; bases outside gene matches: 12. The CDR3 runs to 17 residues.

This clone has only a few counts. V gene TRBV5-4 combines with J gene TRBJ1-6; D is unclear. V was cut by 3 bases and J by 8 bases, with 15 bases left in between. Germline assignment: CDR1 SGHNT and CDR2 YYREEE (reference sequence). This CDR3 is 15 amino acids long. The CDR3 region is CASSSGDPGDSPLHF. Written as DNA, the CDR3 is TGTGCCAGCAGCTCGGGCGATCCTGGGGATTCACCCCTCCACTTT. Variable domain in full (rest from reference TRBV5-4 and TRBJ1-6): ETGVTQSPTHLIKTRGQQVTLRCSSQSGHNTVSWYQQALGQGPQFIFQYYREEENGRGNFPPRFSGLQFPNYSSELNVNALELDDSALYLCASSSGDPGDSPLHFGNGTRLTVT.

Of note for this clone: This same CDR3 is encoded by further DNA sequences in the sample. The rearrangement joins TRBV2 to TRBJ1-5; D gene ambiguous. Germline V gene lookup returns CDR1 SNHLY and CDR2 FYNNEI. V shed 4 bases and J shed 4 bases, with 5 bases lying between them. The CDR3 is made up of 12 amino acids. The CDR3 reads CASSVPNQPQHF. The CDR3 DNA reads TGTGCCAGCAGTGTGCCTAATCAGCCCCAGCATTTT. Complete variable domain (other parts from reference TRBV2 and TRBJ1-5): EPEVTQTPSHQVTQMGQEVILRCVPISNHLYFYWYRQILGQKVEFLVSFYNNEISEKSEIFDDQFSVERPDGSNFTLKIRSTKLEDSAMYFCASSVPNQPQHFGDGTRLSIL.

The CDR3 DNA sequence: TGTGCCAGCGGGACCCTCCGGAGTTTCTATGGCTACACCTTC. It codes for CASGTLRSFYGYTF. This chain connects TRBV6-1 to TRBJ1-2; a weak D match, TRBD1 (5 bases). The V gene's germline CDR1 is MNHNS and CDR2 SASEGT. The CDR3 is made up of 14 amino acids. Trimming stripped 8 bases from V and 4 bases from J, with 17 bases between.